This T cell receptor (beta chain) was identified during a study of monozygotic twins with inflammatory bowel disease. Findings and caveats of the study: By inverse Simpson index, TCRbeta diversity was lower in IBD patients than in healthy co-twins. Patients got different immunosuppressive treatments, which may have made their repertoires more variable. The analysis did not separate different T cell subtypes.

The CDR3 is made up of 13 amino acids. CDR1 is LGHNA and CDR2 is YSLEER in the germline V gene. A word on this clonotype: Its specificity is not known.

A template switching step added UMIs, each with a 6-nucleotide sample barcode. TCRdb re-called the 5' RACE reads, yielding one record per CDR3 amino acid sequence without DNA. This sample lists more than 300,000 distinct CDR3 sequences; its ten largest clones have over 5%. The chain uses TRBV4-3 and TRBJ1-5. The sequenced material came from blood. This TCR was recovered from a human donor with ulcerative colitis or Crohn's disease, or a healthy co-twin of an affected twin (not recorded which). The CDR3 sequence: CASSQESDQPQHF.